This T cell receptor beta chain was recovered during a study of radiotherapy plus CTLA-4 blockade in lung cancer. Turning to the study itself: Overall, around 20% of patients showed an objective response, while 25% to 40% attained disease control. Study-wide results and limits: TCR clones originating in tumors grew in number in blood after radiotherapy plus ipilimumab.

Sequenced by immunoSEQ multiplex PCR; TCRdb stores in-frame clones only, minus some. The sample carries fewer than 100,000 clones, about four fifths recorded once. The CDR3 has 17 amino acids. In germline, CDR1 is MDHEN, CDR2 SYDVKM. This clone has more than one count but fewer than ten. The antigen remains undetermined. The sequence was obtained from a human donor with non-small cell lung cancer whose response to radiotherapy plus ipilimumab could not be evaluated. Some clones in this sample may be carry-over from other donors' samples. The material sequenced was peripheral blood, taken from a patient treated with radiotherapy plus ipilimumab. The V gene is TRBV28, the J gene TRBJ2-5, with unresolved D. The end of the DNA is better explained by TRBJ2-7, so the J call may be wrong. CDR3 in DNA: TGTGCCAGCAGTCGTGACACTTTACGAACACGAACCTACGAGCAGTACTTC. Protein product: CASSRDTLRTRTYEQYF.